One and the same sample provided the 19 T cell receptor beta chains below, sequenced in a study of shared clonotypes between healthy human individuals. Assay: immunoSEQ multiplex PCR; the TCRdb copy retains only in-frame clones and omits some. The table records 650,000 to 800,000 clones, over 60% of them present only once. Input material: memory CD4+ T cells sorted from blood. Subset noted: CD45RA-negative fraction. The source is a woman aged 25 to 39 in good health.

The chain recombines TRBV5-1 with TRBJ2-1, with D possibly being TRBD2 (6 bases). Between the trimmed V and J ends, which lost 0 bases and 4 bases, there was a span of 11 bases. This CDR3 contains 15 residues. Germline CDR1 reads SGHRS; CDR2 reads YFSETQ. This CDR3 is CASSLDSGPYNEQFF. In DNA, the CDR3 is TGCGCCAGCAGCTTGGACAGCGGGCCATACAATGAGCAGTTCTTC.

The CDR3 DNA reads as TGTGCCAGTAGTATACACCCTGGACGGAGCCCCCACTACGAGCAGTACTTC. It is translated as CASSIHPGRSPHYEQYF. V usage is TRBV19 and J usage is TRBJ2-7; D not certain. V lost 2 bases and J lost 3, with 20 bases in between. CDR3 length: 17 amino acids. Germline CDR1 reads LNHDA; CDR2 reads SQIVND (reference sequence).

This clone came up a few times. The rearrangement uses TRBV10-3 and TRBJ2-3, with D uncertain. The CDR3 runs 12 residues. V was cut by 2 bases and J by 4 bases, with 4 bases left in between. Germline V gene lookup returns CDR1 ENHRY and CDR2 SYGVKD. The CDR3 region is CAISENADTQYF. The CDR3 region has the DNA TGTGCCATCAGTGAGAACGCAGATACGCAGTATTTT.

V is TRBV10-3 and J is TRBJ2-1; 11 nucleotides agree with TRBD2. V dropped 7 bases and J dropped 4; count of bases not matched to a gene: 3. The CDR3 totals 14 residues. Germline V gene sequence: CDR1 ENHRY, CDR2 SYGVKD. CDR3 bases: TGTGCCATCACCGGGACTAGCGGTTACAATGAGCAGTTCTTC. It is translated as CAITGTSGYNEQFF.

This clone was seen a handful of times. V and J are TRBV28 and TRBJ1-3, with a possible D match to TRBD1 (6 bases). The CDR3 has 15 residues. CDR1 MDHEN and CDR2 SYDVKM come from the germline V gene. V lost 10 bases and J 2 bases, leaving 18 bases between the germline ends. CDR3 DNA sequence: TGTGCCACCGCCCATCTCAGGGGCACTGGAAACACCATATATTTT. Translated, it gives CATAHLRGTGNTIYF.

The genes are TRBV19 and TRBJ2-4; possible D gene TRBD2, 6 bases. The germline V and J ends were trimmed by 4 bases and 7 bases, with 17 bases remaining between them. Germline V lookup: CDR1 LNHDA, CDR2 SQIVND (reference sequence). This CDR3 is built from 15 residues. The DNA of the CDR3 is TGTGCCAGTAGTACCCTCGGCGGGAAGAGGAACATTCAGTACTTC. Translated, it gives CASSTLGGKRNIQYF.

The chain has TRBV5-4 and TRBJ2-3; D might be TRBD1 or TRBD2, each matching 6 bases. The germline V gene has CDR1 SGHNT and CDR2 YYREEE (reference sequence). The V end was cut by 2 bases, the J end by 1 base, with 11 bases between. This CDR3 region has 15 residues. In DNA, the CDR3 is TGTGCCAGCAGCTTTGGGGGGCAACGCACAGATACGCAGTATTTT. It yields the protein CASSFGGQRTDTQYF.

The chain combines TRBV18 with TRBJ2-4; D possibly matches TRBD1 or TRBD2 (5 bases each). CDR1 is KGHSH and CDR2 is LQKENI in the germline V gene. This CDR3 has 15 residues. V was shortened by 3 bases and J by 3 bases, with 12 bases between the two germline ends. The CDR3, as DNA: TGTGCCAGCTCACCGTTGGTGGGGGACAAAAACATTCAGTACTTC. Its protein product is CASSPLVGDKNIQYF.

This clone was seen just once. This chain connects TRBV6-1 to TRBJ2-7; perhaps TRBD2 as D (6 bases). Trimming took 7 bases from V and 4 from J, leaving 14 bases between them. The CDR3 length is 13 residues. From germline, CDR1 is MNHNS and CDR2 SASEGT. CDR3 sequence (DNA): TGTGCCAGCATAGTACCCGGGGGTTACGAGCAGTACTTC. It is translated as CASIVPGGYEQYF.

The gene calls are TRBV19 and TRBJ2-1, with TRBD1 identical over 7 bases. CDR1 is LNHDA, CDR2 SQIVND, per germline (reference sequence). The CDR3 loop spans 15 amino acids. Trimming at V came to 4 bases and at J to 10 bases, leaving 13 bases not matched to a gene. The CDR3 region is CASSTLDRVINEQFF. In DNA form, the CDR3 reads TGTGCCAGTAGTACCCTAGACAGGGTTATCAACGAGCAGTTCTTC.

This chain connects TRBV18 to TRBJ2-7; no reliable D call. CDR3 size: 12 residues. The V gene lost 3 bases and the J gene lost 6 bases, with 9 bases spanning the gap. From germline, CDR1 is KGHSH and CDR2 LQKENI. CDR3 in DNA: TGTGCCAGCTCACCCACGTCCCGCGAGCAGTACTTC. This codes for CASSPTSREQYF.

V usage is TRBV5-1 and J usage is TRBJ2-7; D not certain. Germline lookup yields CDR1 SGHRS and CDR2 YFSETQ. V lost 0 bases and J 6 bases, leaving 13 bases between the germline ends. The CDR3 totals 14 residues. CDR3 DNA: TGCGCCAGCAGCTTGGCTGAGCCATCTGGCGAGCAGTACTTC. Translation gives CASSLAEPSGEQYF.

The rearrangement uses TRBV28 and TRBJ2-5, with D maybe TRBD1 (6 bases). The DNA end favors TRBJ2-7, so the J call may be wrong. Germline values: CDR1 MDHEN, CDR2 SYDVKM. The CDR3 consists of 13 residues. The CDR3 nucleotides are TGTGCCAGCACCGCAGGACAGTCCTACGAGCAGTACTTC. It yields the protein CASTAGQSYEQYF.

The J gene is TRBJ2-1, the V gene TRBV21-1; the table's D gene call, TRBD2, was not cross checked with the DNA. TRBV21-1 is recorded as a pseudogene. The CDR3 length is 18 residues. The CDR3 sequence: CASRIQEIAGVGYNEQFF. Here the CDR3 DNA reads TGTGCCAGCAGGATCCAGGAAATAGCGGGAGTTGGCTACAATGAGCAGTTCTTC.

The gene calls are TRBV5-1 and TRBJ2-7, with D perhaps TRBD2 (5 bases). Trimming stripped 4 bases from V and 4 bases from J, with 15 bases between. The CDR3 sequence is 14 residues long. Germline V gene sequence: CDR1 SGHRS, CDR2 YFSETQ. The CDR3 region is CASSPTASGYEQYF. CDR3 DNA sequence: TGCGCCAGCAGCCCTACAGCCAGCGGATACGAGCAGTACTTC.

The chain recombines TRBV11-2 with TRBJ1-2, with D perhaps TRBD1 (5 bases). Per germline, CDR1 SGHAT and CDR2 FQNNGV. This CDR3 is 13 amino acids long. V lost 5 bases and J 4 bases, leaving 11 bases between the germline ends. This CDR3 reads CASSVREGYGYTF. The CDR3 bases are TGTGCCAGCAGCGTCAGGGAGGGCTATGGCTACACCTTC.

The chain joins TRBV19 to TRBJ1-2; 9 nucleotides line up with TRBD1. The CDR3 sequence is 16 residues long. Germline lookup yields CDR1 LNHDA and CDR2 SQIVND (reference sequence). Germline trimming cut 6 bases from V and 7 bases from J; bases unmatched to any gene: 15. The CDR3 region has the DNA TGTGCCAGTAGAAGAAACTCTGGACAGGGGTATTCTGGCTACACCTTC. Amino acids: CASRRNSGQGYSGYTF.

J is TRBJ2-2 and V is TRBV28; 7 positions match TRBD2. Trimming removed 6 bases from V and 4 bases from J; junction bases left unmatched: 5. The length of the CDR3 is 14 residues. CDR1 MDHEN and CDR2 SYDVKM come from the germline V gene. CDR3 DNA sequence: TGTGCCAGCAGGGCCGGGAGGCCCACCGGGGAGCTGTTTTTT. It is translated as CASRAGRPTGELFF.

This chain connects TRBV9 to TRBJ1-5; the D gene is possibly TRBD1 (5 bases). The germline gives CDR1 SGDLS, CDR2 YYNGEE. There are 15 residues in the CDR3. V lost 0 bases to trimming and J lost 7 bases, with 14 bases between them. The CDR3 here is CASSVGDGEGQPQHF. The DNA of the CDR3 is TGTGCCAGCAGCGTAGGGGACGGCGAAGGCCAGCCCCAGCATTTT.